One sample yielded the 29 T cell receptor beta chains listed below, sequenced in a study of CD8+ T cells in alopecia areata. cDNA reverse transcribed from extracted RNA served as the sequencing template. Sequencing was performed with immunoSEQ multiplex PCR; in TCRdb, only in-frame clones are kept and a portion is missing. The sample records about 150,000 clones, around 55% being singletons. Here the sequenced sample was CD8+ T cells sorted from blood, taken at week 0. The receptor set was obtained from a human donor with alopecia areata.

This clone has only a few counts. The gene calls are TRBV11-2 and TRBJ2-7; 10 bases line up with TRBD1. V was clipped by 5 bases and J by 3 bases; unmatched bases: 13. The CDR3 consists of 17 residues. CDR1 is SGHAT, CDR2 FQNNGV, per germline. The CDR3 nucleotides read TGTGCCAGCAGCGCGAGGCTTGGACAGGGGGAGGGCTACGAGCAGTACTTC. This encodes CASSARLGQGEGYEQYF.

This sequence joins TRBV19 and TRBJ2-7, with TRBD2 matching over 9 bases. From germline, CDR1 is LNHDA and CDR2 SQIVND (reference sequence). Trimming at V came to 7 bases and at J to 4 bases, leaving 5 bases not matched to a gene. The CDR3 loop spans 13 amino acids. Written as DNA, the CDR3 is TGTGCCAGTACCCGCGGGGGGGCTTACGAGCAGTACTTC. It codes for CASTRGGAYEQYF.

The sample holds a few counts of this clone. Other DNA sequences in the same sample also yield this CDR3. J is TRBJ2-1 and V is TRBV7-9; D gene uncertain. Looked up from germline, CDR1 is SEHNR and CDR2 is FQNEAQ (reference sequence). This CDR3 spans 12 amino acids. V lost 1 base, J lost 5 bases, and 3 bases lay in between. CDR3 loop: CASSLGDNEQFF. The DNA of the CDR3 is TGTGCCAGCAGCTTAGGGGACAATGAGCAGTTCTTC.

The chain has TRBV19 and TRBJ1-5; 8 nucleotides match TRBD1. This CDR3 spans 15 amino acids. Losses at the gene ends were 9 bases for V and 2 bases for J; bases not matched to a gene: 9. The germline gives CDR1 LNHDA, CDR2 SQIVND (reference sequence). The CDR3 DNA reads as TGTGCCAGCACTCAGTTGGGACAGGGCAATCAGCCCCAGCATTTT. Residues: CASTQLGQGNQPQHF.

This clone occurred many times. CDR3 protein: CASSQDPSSADTQYF. CDR3 bases: TGCGCCAGCAGCCAAGACCCTTCTTCCGCGGATACGCAGTATTTT. V usage is TRBV4-3 and J usage is TRBJ2-3, with unresolved D. The CDR3 runs to 15 residues. Deletions cut 0 bases from V and 6 bases from J, with 13 bases between. Germline lookup yields CDR1 LGHNA and CDR2 YSLEER.

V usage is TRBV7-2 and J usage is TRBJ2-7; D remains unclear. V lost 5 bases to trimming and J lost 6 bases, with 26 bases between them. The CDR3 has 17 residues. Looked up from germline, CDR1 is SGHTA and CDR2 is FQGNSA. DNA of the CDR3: TGTGCCAGCAGCCTAGTCGGCAAACAACATTCTACTGGCGAGCAGTACTTC. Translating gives CASSLVGKQHSTGEQYF.

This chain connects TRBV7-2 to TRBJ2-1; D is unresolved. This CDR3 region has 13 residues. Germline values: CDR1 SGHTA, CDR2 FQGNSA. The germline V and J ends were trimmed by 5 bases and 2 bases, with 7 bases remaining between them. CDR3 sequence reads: CASSTYTYNEQFF. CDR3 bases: TGTGCCAGCAGCACCTATACCTACAATGAGCAGTTCTTC.

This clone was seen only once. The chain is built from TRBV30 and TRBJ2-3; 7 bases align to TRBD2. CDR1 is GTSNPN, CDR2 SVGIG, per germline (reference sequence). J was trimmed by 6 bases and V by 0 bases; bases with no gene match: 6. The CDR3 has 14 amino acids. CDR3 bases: TGTGCCTGGAGTGTATCGGGGGGTCGGGATACGCAGTATTTT. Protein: CAWSVSGGRDTQYF.

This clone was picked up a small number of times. CDR3 in DNA: TGCGCCAGCAGTAGTGGCTCCTACAATGAGCAGTTCTTC. Translating it yields CASSSGSYNEQFF. This sequence joins TRBV10-2 and TRBJ2-1; D is ambiguous. Trimming removed 5 bases at V and 0 bases at J, with 5 bases between. The CDR3 contains 13 residues. Germline V gives CDR1 WSHSY, CDR2 SAAADI.

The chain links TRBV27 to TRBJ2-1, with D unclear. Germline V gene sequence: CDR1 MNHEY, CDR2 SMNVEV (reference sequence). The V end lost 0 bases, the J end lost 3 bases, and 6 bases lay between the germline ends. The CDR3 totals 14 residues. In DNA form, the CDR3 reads TGTGCCAGCAGTTTATCAAACAACTACAATGAGCAGTTCTTC. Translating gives CASSLSNNYNEQFF.

The CDR3 DNA is TGTGCCACCAGCCCCCCAGGGGGCATGGAGACCCAGTACTTC. Its protein product is CATSPPGGMETQYF. The chain has TRBV15 and TRBJ2-5; TRBD1 matches at 8 bases. From germline, CDR1 is LNHNV and CDR2 YYDKDF (reference sequence). CDR3 size: 14 residues. Trimming took 5 bases from V and 5 from J; bases not matched to a gene: 7.

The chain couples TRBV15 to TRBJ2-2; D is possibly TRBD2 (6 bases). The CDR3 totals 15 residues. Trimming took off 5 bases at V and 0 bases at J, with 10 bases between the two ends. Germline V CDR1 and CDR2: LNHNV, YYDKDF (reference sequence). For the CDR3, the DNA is TGTGCCACCAGCCGCCGGGACTCGAACACCGGGGAGCTGTTTTTT. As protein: CATSRRDSNTGELFF. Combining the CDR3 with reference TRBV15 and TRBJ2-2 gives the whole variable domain DAMVIQNPRYQVTQFGKPVTLSCSQTLNHNVMYWYQQKSSQAPKLLFHYYDKDFNNEADTPDNFQSRRPNTSFCFLDIRSPGLGDTAMYLCATSRRDSNTGELFFGEGSRLTVL.

In nucleotides, the CDR3 is TGTGCCAGCAAAACAGGGTGGTACAATGAGCAGTTCTTC. Protein: CASKTGWYNEQFF. The chain joins TRBV6-1 to TRBJ2-1; tentatively, D is TRBD1 (6 bases). CDR1 is MNHNS and CDR2 is SASEGT in the germline V gene. The CDR3 is made up of 13 amino acids. The ends were cut back, 7 bases at V and 4 bases at J, with 11 bases in the middle.

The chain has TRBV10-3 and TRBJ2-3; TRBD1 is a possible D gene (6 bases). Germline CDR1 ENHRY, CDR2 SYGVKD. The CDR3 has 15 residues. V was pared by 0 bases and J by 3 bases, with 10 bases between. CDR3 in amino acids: CAISESDRTTDTQYF. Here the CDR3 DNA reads TGTGCCATCAGTGAGTCCGACAGGACGACAGATACGCAGTATTTT.

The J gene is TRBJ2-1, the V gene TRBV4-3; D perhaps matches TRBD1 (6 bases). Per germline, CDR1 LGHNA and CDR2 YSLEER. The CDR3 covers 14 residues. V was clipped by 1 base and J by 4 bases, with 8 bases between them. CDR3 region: CASSQGRGYNEQFF. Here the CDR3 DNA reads TGCGCCAGCAGCCAAGGCAGGGGTTACAATGAGCAGTTCTTC.

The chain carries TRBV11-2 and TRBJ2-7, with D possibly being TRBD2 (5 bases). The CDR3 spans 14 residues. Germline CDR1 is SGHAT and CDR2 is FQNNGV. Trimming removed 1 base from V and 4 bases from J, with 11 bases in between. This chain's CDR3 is CASSLGSGGYEQYF. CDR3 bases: TGTGCCAGCAGCTTAGGCTCAGGCGGGTACGAGCAGTACTTC.

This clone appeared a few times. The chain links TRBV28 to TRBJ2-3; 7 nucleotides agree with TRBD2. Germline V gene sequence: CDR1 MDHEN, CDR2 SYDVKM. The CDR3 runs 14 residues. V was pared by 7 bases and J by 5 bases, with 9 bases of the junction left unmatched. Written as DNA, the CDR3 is TGTGCCAGCAAGCTTGCGGGGGAGCAAGATACGCAGTATTTT. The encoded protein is CASKLAGEQDTQYF.

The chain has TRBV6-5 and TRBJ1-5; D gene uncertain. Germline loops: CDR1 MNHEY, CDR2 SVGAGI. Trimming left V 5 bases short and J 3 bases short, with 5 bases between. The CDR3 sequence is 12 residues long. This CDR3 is CASSDNNQPQHF. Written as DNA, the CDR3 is TGTGCCAGCAGTGACAACAATCAGCCCCAGCATTTT.

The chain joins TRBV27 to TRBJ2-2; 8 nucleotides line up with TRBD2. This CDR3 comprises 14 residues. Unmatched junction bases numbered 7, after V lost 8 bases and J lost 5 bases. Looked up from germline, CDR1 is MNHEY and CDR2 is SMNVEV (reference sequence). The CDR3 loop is CASGPSGRTGELFF. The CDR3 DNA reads TGTGCCAGCGGGCCTAGCGGGCGAACCGGGGAGCTGTTTTTT.

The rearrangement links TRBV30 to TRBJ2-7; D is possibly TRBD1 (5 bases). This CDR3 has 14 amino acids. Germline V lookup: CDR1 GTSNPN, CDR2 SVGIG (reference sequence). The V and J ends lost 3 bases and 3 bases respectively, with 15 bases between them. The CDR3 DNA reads TGTGCCTGGAGAGACCCGCTGACAGTCTACGAGCAGTACTTC. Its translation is CAWRDPLTVYEQYF.

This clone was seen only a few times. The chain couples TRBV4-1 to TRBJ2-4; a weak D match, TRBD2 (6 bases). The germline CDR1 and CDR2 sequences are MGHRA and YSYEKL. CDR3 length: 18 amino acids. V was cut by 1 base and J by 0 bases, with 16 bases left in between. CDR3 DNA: TGCGCCAGCAGCCAAGTCCTTAGGCGGGGTCTAGCCAAAAACATTCAGTACTTC. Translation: CASSQVLRRGLAKNIQYF.

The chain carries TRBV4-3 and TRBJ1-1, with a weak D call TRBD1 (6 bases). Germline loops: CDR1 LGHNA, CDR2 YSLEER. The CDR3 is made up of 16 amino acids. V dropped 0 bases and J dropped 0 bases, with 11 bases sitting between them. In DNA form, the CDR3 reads TGCGCCAGCAGCCAAGATCCCGGACAGTTGAACACTGAAGCTTTCTTT. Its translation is CASSQDPGQLNTEAFF.

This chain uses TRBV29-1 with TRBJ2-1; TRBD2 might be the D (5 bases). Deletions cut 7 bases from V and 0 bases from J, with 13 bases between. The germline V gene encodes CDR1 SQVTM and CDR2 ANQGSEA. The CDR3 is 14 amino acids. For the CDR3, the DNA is TGCAGCGCATTAGCGAAAAGCTCCTACAATGAGCAGTTCTTC. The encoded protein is CSALAKSSYNEQFF.

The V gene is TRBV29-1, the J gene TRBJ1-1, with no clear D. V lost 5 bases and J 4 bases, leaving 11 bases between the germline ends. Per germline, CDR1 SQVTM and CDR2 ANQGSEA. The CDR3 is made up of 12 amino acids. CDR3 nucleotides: TGCAGCGTTCCGGGTAATAGCACTGAAGCTTTCTTT. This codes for CSVPGNSTEAFF. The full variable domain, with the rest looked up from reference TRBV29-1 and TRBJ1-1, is SAVISQKPSRDICQRGTSLTIQCQVDSQVTMMFWYRQQPGQSLTLIATANQGSEATYESGFVIDKFPISRPNLTFSTLTVSNMSPEDSSIYLCSVPGNSTEAFFGQGTRLTVV.

The CDR3 is CASSSPKVGGNYGYTF. DNA of the CDR3: TGCGCCAGCAGCTCTCCCAAGGTGGGGGGTAACTATGGCTACACCTTC. This chain links TRBV5-1 with TRBJ1-2, with TRBD1 as a possible D gene (5 bases). V lost 3 bases and J 1 base, leaving 16 bases between the germline ends. This CDR3 spans 16 amino acids. The germline gives CDR1 SGHRS, CDR2 YFSETQ.

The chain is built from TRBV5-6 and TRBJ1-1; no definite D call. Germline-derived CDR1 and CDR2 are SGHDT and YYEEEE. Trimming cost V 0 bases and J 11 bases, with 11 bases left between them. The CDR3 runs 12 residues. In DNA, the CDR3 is TGTGCCAGCAGCTTGGGTGGGAGGGATGCTTTCTTT. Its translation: CASSLGGRDAFF.

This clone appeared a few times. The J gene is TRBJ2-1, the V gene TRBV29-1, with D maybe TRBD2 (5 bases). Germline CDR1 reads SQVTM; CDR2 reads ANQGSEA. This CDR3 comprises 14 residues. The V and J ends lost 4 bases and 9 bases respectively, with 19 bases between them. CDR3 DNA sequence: TGCAGCGTTGCCGCAGCACCGAGGGTTGGTGAGCAGTTCTTC. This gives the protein CSVAAAPRVGEQFF.

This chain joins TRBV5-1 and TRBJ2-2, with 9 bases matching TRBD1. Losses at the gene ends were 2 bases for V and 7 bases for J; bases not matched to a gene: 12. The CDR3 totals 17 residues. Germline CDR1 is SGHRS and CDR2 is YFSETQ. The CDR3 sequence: CASSFDPRTGENGELFF. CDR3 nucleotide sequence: TGCGCCAGCAGCTTCGACCCACGGACAGGGGAGAACGGGGAGCTGTTTTTT.

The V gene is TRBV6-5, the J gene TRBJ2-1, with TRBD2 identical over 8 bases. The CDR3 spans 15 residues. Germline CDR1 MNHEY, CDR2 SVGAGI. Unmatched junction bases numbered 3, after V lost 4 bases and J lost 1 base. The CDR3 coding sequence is TGTGCCAGCAGTTTGGGACTAGATTCCTACAATGAGCAGTTCTTC. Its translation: CASSLGLDSYNEQFF.